The 14 T cell receptor beta chains reported below all come from one sample, sequenced in a study of blood T cell repertoires in COVID-19. Method: immunoSEQ multiplex PCR; TCRdb's copy keeps in-frame clones and lacks some. The sample yields more than 250,000 clones, around 90% seen once. Sample: peripheral blood. Receptor source: a man in his fifties or sixties with active or convalescent COVID-19.

V gene TRBV6-1 combines with J gene TRBJ2-1; TRBD2 might be the D (6 bases). The V and J ends lost 2 bases and 4 bases respectively, with 18 bases between them. The CDR3 runs 17 residues. Germline CDR1 is MNHNS and CDR2 is SASEGT. CDR3 residues: CASSELGVAGPYNEQFF. CDR3 nucleotides: TGTGCCAGCAGTGAATTGGGGGTGGCGGGACCTTACAATGAGCAGTTCTTC.

As regards this clone: Other nucleotide sequences from this sample produce the same CDR3. The chain carries TRBV18 and TRBJ2-1, with 13 bases fitting TRBD2. Germline lookup yields CDR1 KGHSH and CDR2 LQKENI. This CDR3 has 16 amino acids. With 3 bases clipped from V and 7 bases from J, the junction kept 6 bases outside the gene matches. The CDR3 DNA follows: TGTGCCAGCTCACCCGGGACTAGCGGGGTTGGGAATGAGCAGTTCTTC. Protein product: CASSPGTSGVGNEQFF.

The rearrangement links TRBV3-1 (or the pseudogene TRBV3-2) to TRBJ2-2, with a possible D match to TRBD2 (6 bases). Per the germline V gene, CDR1 is LGHDT and CDR2 is YNNKEL (reference sequence). The V end lost 5 bases, the J end lost 3 bases, and 7 bases lay between the germline ends. The CDR3 extends over 13 amino acids. CDR3 coding DNA: TGTGCCAGCAGCTGGGAGGACACCGGGGAGCTGTTTTTT. It yields the protein CASSWEDTGELFF.

The chain employs TRBV12-3 or TRBV12-4 and TRBJ1-5; D remains unclear. V lost 6 bases and J 6 bases, leaving 9 bases between the germline ends. This CDR3 is built from 12 residues. CDR3 bases: TGTGCCAGCAGCCCGTCCGGTCAGCCCCAGCATTTT. Translation gives CASSPSGQPQHF.

V usage is TRBV29-1 and J usage is TRBJ2-3; TRBD2 is a possible D gene (7 bases). Germline CDR1 SQVTM, CDR2 ANQGSEA. This CDR3 region has 13 residues. V lost 7 bases and J lost 2, with 13 bases in between. The CDR3 sequence: CSAGGRTTDTQYF. CDR3 nucleotide sequence: TGCAGCGCCGGGGGGCGGACCACAGATACGCAGTATTTT.

This clone occurred once. The V gene is TRBV4-1, the J gene TRBJ1-5; D perhaps matches TRBD1 (5 bases). The V gene's germline CDR1 is MGHRA and CDR2 YSYEKL. V dropped 0 bases and J dropped 15 bases, with 21 bases sitting between them. This CDR3 has 15 residues. The CDR3 DNA follows: TGCGCCAGCAGCCAAGAGGGTTCGGGCGGGGCCCCTCGGCATTTT. Encoded protein: CASSQEGSGGAPRHF.

Notes on this clone: Different DNA sequences within this sample yield the same CDR3. The V call is TRBV6-1, the J call TRBJ1-2; 11 bases are a match to TRBD1. V was clipped by 3 bases and J by 4 bases; unmatched bases: 1. CDR3 length equals 14 residues. Germline CDR1 is MNHNS and CDR2 is SASEGT. The CDR3 loop is CASSDGTGGYGYTF. CDR3 bases: TGTGCCAGCAGTGACGGGACAGGGGGCTATGGCTACACCTTC.

The table lists this clone with a few counts. J is TRBJ2-7 and V is TRBV7-2, with D perhaps TRBD1 (5 bases). V was clipped by 1 base and J by 2 bases, with 15 bases between them. The CDR3 spans 16 residues. Per the germline V gene, CDR1 is SGHTA and CDR2 is FQGNSA. In DNA, the CDR3 is TGTGCCAGCAGCTTAGATTTGGTTCAGGGTGCCTACGAGCAGTACTTC. This encodes CASSLDLVQGAYEQYF.

The V call is TRBV28, the J call TRBJ1-4; 7 nucleotides line up with TRBD1. The J segment lost 2 bases and the V segment lost 5 bases, leaving 5 bases of the junction unmatched. This CDR3 region has 15 residues. The germline CDR1 and CDR2 sequences are MDHEN and SYDVKM. The CDR3 DNA follows: TGTGCCAGCAGTGTAGGAGGGGGCACTAATGAAAAACTGTTTTTT. It specifies CASSVGGGTNEKLFF.

This chain links TRBV7-2 with TRBJ2-1; no reliable D call. Trimming stripped 1 base from V and 3 bases from J, with 4 bases between. This CDR3 comprises 13 residues. Per germline, CDR1 SGHTA and CDR2 FQGNSA. The CDR3 here is CASSLDFYNEQFF. In DNA, the CDR3 is TGTGCCAGCAGCTTAGACTTCTACAATGAGCAGTTCTTC.

V is TRBV11-1 and J is TRBJ2-5, with D unresolved. This CDR3 region has 14 residues. The germline V and J ends were trimmed by 1 base and 5 bases, with 11 bases remaining between them. The V gene's germline CDR1 is SGHAT and CDR2 FQDESV (reference sequence). The chain's CDR3 is CASSLEALGETQYF. The CDR3 DNA reads TGTGCCAGCAGCTTAGAGGCCCTCGGGGAGACCCAGTACTTC.

The rearrangement links TRBV2 to TRBJ2-3, with TRBD2 as a possible D gene (5 bases). The length of the CDR3 is 14 residues. Germline-derived CDR1 and CDR2 are SNHLY and FYNNEI. With 6 bases removed from V and 6 bases from J, the gap between germline ends came to 16 bases. CDR3 DNA: TGTGCCAGCAGCCCCTCGAGGACGGGGGATACGCAGTATTTT. This codes for CASSPSRTGDTQYF.

In its sample, this clone was seen a few times. The rearrangement uses TRBV27 and TRBJ1-3, with 8 bases lining up with TRBD1. V shed 4 bases and J 0 bases; nucleotides not matched to a gene: 11. CDR3 length equals 18 residues. Per the germline V gene, CDR1 is MNHEY and CDR2 is SMNVEV (reference sequence). Written as DNA, the CDR3 is TGTGCCAGCAGTTCCGGACAGGGTCGACGAAGCTCTGGAAACACCATATATTTT. Amino acid sequence: CASSSGQGRRSSGNTIYF.

V usage is TRBV5-1 and J usage is TRBJ2-5, with TRBD2 matching over 7 bases. Germline trimming cut 0 bases from V and 4 bases from J; bases unmatched to any gene: 9. The length of the CDR3 is 16 residues. CDR1 SGHRS and CDR2 YFSETQ come from the germline V gene. The CDR3 region has the DNA TGCGCCAGCAGCTTGGGGGGGTCCGCGGGAGCAGAGACCCAGTACTTC. This codes for CASSLGGSAGAETQYF.